Following are 4 T cell receptor beta chains from one sample sequenced in a study of a mutant IDH1 vaccine in newly diagnosed glioma. Time point described: week 35, safety follow-up. Vaccine doses each comprised 300 ug of mutant IDH1 20-mer peptide, with topical imiquimod. Which antigens these TCRs recognize remains unknown. The protocol was immunoSEQ multiplex PCR, while the TCRdb copy is restricted to in-frame clones and leaves out a portion. The sample consists of about 30,000 clones, approximately 80% of them appearing once. The material sequenced was PBMCs, taken from a glioma patient whose treatment included an IDH1 peptide vaccine. These receptors were obtained from a woman aged 35 to 49 with glioma.

The chain is built from TRBV6-1 and TRBJ1-5, with a tentative D call TRBD1 (5 bases). Deletions cut 2 bases from V and 0 bases from J, with 20 bases between. The CDR3 has 19 amino acids. CDR1 and CDR2 from the germline V gene are MNHNS and SASEGT. CDR3 bases: TGTGCCAGCAGTGAAACTTGGGGGGGGTCCGCCCATAGCAATCAGCCCCAGCATTTT. Its translation: CASSETWGGSAHSNQPQHF.

This chain connects TRBV6-6 to TRBJ1-2; D ambiguous. V lost 11 bases and J lost 8, with 15 bases in between. The CDR3 totals 11 residues. CDR1 MNHNY and CDR2 SVGAGI come from the germline V gene (reference sequence). In DNA form, the CDR3 reads TGTGCCCGATTCCGAGGCGAAGGCTACACCTTC. Its protein is CARFRGEGYTF.

The rearrangement uses TRBV14 and TRBJ2-5; D call uncertain. CDR3 length equals 12 residues. Trimming cost V 5 bases and J 6 bases, with 10 bases left between them. Germline V CDR1 and CDR2: SGHDN, FVKESK. In DNA, the CDR3 is TGTGCCAGCAGCAGCCAACATCAGACCCAGTACTTC. This encodes CASSSQHQTQYF.

The chain couples TRBV9 to TRBJ1-4; maybe TRBD1 (6 bases). Per germline, CDR1 SGDLS and CDR2 YYNGEE. The V gene lost 8 bases and the J gene lost 7 bases, with 15 bases spanning the gap. The CDR3 is 13 residues long. The CDR3 DNA is TGTGCCAGTAACAGGGAGAGGGGTGAAAAACTGTTTTTT. Residues: CASNRERGEKLFF.